The clone carrying this T cell receptor beta chain was observed a single time. Germline assignment: CDR1 MNHNY and CDR2 SVGAGI (reference sequence). Trimming left V 0 bases short and J 4 bases short, with 6 bases between. The CDR3 sequence is 13 residues long. This sample is drawn from a study of radiation and T cells in renal cell carcinoma. Generated by immunoSEQ multiplex PCR, the TCRdb table keeps only in-frame clones and is missing some. The table records roughly 150,000 clones, 80% to 90% of them present only once. Time point denoted: blood 2 weeks post-SBRT. Noted treatment: 15 Gy SBRT to primary tumor, nephrectomy 4 weeks later. This renal cell carcinoma was of the clear cell type.

Source: blood, taken from a patient whose treatment included radiotherapy and nephrectomy. The TCR originated in a woman between 45 and 65 years old with renal cell carcinoma. The rearrangement uses TRBV6-6 and TRBJ1-2; D not certain. The CDR3: CASSYSESYGYTF. CDR3 nucleotide sequence: TGTGCCAGCAGTTACTCGGAGTCCTATGGCTACACCTTC.